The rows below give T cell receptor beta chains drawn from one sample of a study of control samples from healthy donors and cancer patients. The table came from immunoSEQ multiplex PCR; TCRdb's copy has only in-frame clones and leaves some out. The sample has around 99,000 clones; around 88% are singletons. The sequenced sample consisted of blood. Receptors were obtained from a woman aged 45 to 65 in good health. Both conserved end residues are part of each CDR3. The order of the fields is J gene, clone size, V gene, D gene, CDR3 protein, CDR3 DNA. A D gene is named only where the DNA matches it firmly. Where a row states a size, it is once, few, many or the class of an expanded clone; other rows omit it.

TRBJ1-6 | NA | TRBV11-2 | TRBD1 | CASSLGAGGNSPLHF | TGTGCCAGCAGCTTAGGGGCAGGGGGGAATTCACCCCTCCACTTT
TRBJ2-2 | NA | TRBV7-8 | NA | CASSLLVPSQGRDTGELFF | TGTGCCAGCAGCCTCCTAGTGCCGTCACAGGGGAGGGACACCGGGGAGCTGTTTTTT
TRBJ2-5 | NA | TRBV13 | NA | CASSPTGETQYF | TGTGCCAGCAGCCCGACCGGGGAGACCCAGTACTTC
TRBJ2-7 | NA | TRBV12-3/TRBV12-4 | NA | CASSLRQNYEQYF | TGTGCCAGCAGTTTAAGACAGAACTACGAGCAGTACTTC
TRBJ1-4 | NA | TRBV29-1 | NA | CSVGDQGGEKLFF | TGCAGCGTTGGGGATCAGGGCGGCGAAAAACTGTTTTTT
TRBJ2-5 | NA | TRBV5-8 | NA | CASTLGRETQYF | TGTGCCAGCACCTTGGGTCGGGAGACCCAGTACTTC
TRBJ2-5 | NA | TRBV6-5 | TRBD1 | CASSPGTGGSGTQYF | TGTGCCAGCAGTCCCGGGACAGGGGGCTCTGGGACCCAGTACTTC
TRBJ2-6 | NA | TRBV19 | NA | CASSMYTGANVLTF | TGTGCCAGTAGTATGTATACTGGGGCCAACGTCCTGACTTTC
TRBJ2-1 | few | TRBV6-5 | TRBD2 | CASWSRTSGGYEQFF | TGTGCCAGCTGGTCTCGGACTAGCGGGGGATATGAGCAGTTCTTC
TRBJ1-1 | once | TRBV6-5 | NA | CASRARATMNTEAFF | TGTGCCAGCAGAGCCCGGGCAACAATGAACACTGAAGCTTTCTTT
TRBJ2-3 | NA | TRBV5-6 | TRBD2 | CASSDRRLAGVRDTQYF | TGTGCCAGCAGCGATCGGCGGCTAGCGGGAGTCAGAGATACGCAGTATTTT
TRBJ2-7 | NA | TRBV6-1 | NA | CASSEAGEGEQYF | TGTGCCAGCAGTGAAGCGGGGGAAGGCGAGCAGTACTTC
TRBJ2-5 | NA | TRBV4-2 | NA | CASSQDQGQQETQYF | TGTGCCAGCAGCCAAGATCAGGGGCAGCAAGAGACCCAGTACTTC
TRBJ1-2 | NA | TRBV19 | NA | CASSIEVSNYGYTF | TGTGCCAGTAGTATTGAAGTCTCTAACTATGGCTACACCTTC
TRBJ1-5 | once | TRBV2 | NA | CASTPQGSDREPQHF | TGTGCCAGCACCCCACAGGGTTCCGACCGAGAACCCCAGCATTTT
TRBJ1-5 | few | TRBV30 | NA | CAWRADNRNQPQHF | TGTGCCTGGAGAGCGGACAACCGAAATCAGCCCCAGCATTTT
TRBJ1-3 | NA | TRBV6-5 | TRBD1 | CASRARGPGNTIYF | TGTGCCAGCAGGGCGAGGGGGCCAGGAAACACCATATATTTT
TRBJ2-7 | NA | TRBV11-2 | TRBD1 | CASSSGTGYYEQYF | TGTGCCAGCAGCTCAGGGACAGGGTACTACGAGCAGTACTTC
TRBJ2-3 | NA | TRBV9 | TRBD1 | CASSLNIEGTAVQDTQYF | TGTGCCAGCAGCCTAAACATTGAAGGGACAGCTGTTCAAGATACGCAGTATTTT
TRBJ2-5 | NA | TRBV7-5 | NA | CVRSPQAGGEETQYF | TGTGTCAGAAGCCCCCAAGCGGGAGGGGAAGAGACCCAGTACTTC
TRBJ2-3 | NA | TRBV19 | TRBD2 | CASVGRARGTDTQYF | TGTGCCAGCGTCGGGAGGGCCAGGGGCACAGATACGCAGTATTTT
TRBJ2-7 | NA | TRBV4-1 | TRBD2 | CASRLAGGSYEQYF | TGCGCCAGTCGGCTAGCGGGGGGCTCCTACGAGCAGTACTTC
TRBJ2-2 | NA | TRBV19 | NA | CASSMSMGVRRELFF | TGTGCCAGTAGTATGTCAATGGGGGTGCGAAGGGAGCTGTTTTTT
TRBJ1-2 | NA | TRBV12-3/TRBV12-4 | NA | CASSLKGTWGYTF | TGTGCCAGCAGTTTAAAGGGGACGTGGGGCTACACCTTC
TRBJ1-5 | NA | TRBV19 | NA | CASSNQGINQPQHF | TGTGCCAGTAGCAACCAGGGGATCAATCAGCCCCAGCATTTT
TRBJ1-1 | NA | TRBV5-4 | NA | CASSGGLDTEAFF | TGTGCCAGCAGCGGCGGGCTAGACACTGAAGCTTTCTTT
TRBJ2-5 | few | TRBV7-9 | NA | CASSFREIQETQYF | TGTGCCAGCAGCTTCCGGGAGATCCAAGAGACCCAGTACTTC
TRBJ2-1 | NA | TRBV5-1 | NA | CASSTGPGSYNEQFF | TGCGCCAGCAGCACTGGTCCAGGGTCCTACAATGAGCAGTTCTTC
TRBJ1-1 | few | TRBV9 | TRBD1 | CASSVAPRPTGGSTEAFF | TGTGCCAGCAGCGTAGCTCCACGCCCCACAGGGGGCTCAACTGAAGCTTTCTTT
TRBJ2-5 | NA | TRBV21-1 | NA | CASPAGVETQYF | TGTGCCAGCCCAGCAGGGGTGGAGACCCAGTACTTC
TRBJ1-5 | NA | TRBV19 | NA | CASSIDIAQGSRQPQHF | TGTGCCAGTAGTATAGATATCGCCCAGGGGAGCCGGCAGCCCCAGCATTTT
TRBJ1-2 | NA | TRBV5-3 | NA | CARSFFYGYTF | TGTGCCAGAAGCTTTTTCTATGGCTACACCTTC
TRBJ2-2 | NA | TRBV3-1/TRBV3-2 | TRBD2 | CASSRPAGLAGLNTGELFF | TGTGCCAGCAGCCGTCCAGCGGGATTAGCGGGTCTGAACACCGGGGAGCTGTTTTTT
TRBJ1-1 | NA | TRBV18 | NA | CASSPPTNTEAFF | TGTGCCAGCTCACCACCGACGAACACTGAAGCTTTCTTT
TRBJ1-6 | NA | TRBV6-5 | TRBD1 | CASRTQGGDYSPLHF | TGTGCCAGCAGAACACAGGGGGGGGATTATTCACCCCTCCACTTT
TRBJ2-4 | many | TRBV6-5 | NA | CASSRGQNIQYF | TGTGCCAGCAGCCGAGGCCAAAACATTCAGTACTTC
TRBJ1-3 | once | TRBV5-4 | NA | CASSSLGGERYSGNTIYF | TGTGCCAGCAGCTCCCTAGGGGGGGAACGGTACTCTGGAAACACCATATATTTT
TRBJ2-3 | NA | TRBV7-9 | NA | CAAALGGSTDTQYF | TGTGCCGCAGCATTGGGAGGTAGCACAGATACGCAGTATTTT
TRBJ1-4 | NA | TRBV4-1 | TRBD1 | CASRSSGTGGLVDEKLFF | TGCGCCAGCAGGTCATCCGGGACAGGGGGCTTAGTGGATGAAAAACTGTTTTTT
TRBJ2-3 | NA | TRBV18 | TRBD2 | CASSPGGSSGTDTQYF | TGTGCCAGCTCACCGGGGGGGAGCTCCGGGACAGATACGCAGTATTTT
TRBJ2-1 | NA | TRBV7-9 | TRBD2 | CASSLVNSGGRQFF | TGTGCCAGCAGCTTAGTTAATTCGGGGGGGCGGCAGTTCTTC
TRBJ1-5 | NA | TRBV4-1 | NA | CASSQDSRSNQPQHF | TGCGCCAGCAGCCAAGATTCCCGTAGCAATCAGCCCCAGCATTTT
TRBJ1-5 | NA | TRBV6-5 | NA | CASKADPYSNQPQHF | TGTGCCAGCAAGGCAGACCCCTATAGCAATCAGCCCCAGCATTTT